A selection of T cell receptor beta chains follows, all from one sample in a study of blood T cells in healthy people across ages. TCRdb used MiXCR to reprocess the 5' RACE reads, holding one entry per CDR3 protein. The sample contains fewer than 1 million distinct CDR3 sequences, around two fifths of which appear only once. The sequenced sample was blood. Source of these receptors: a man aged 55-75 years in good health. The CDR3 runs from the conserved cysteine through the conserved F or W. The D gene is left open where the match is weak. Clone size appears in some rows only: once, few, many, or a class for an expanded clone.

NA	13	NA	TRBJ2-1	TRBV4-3	TGCGCCAGCAGCCAAGGTGGGGCCTTTGAGCAGTTCTTC	CASSQGGAFEQFF
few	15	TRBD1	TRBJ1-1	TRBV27	TGTGCCAGCAGTTCCGACAGGGGGAGAGGGGCTGAAGCTTTCTTT	CASSSDRGRGAEAFF
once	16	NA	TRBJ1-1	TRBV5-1	TGCGCCAGCAGCTTGTGGGGGTTCGGGGGCGCAGATGAAGCTTTCTTT	CASSLWGFGGADEAFF
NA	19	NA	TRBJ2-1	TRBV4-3	TGCGCCAGCGGCCAAGGATGGGGGACCTCCTACGGGAGAAACAATGAGCAGTTCTTC	CASGQGWGTSYGRNNEQFF
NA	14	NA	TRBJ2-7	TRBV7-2	TGTGCCAGCAGCTTAAAAGTCGCCTACAATGAGCAGTACTTC	CASSLKVAYNEQYF
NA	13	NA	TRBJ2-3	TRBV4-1	TGCGTCAGCAGCCAAGATAGCCTAGATACGCAGTATTTT	CVSSQDSLDTQYF
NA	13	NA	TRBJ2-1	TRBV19	TGTGCCAGTAGGAAACGGGACACGGATGAGCAGTTCTTC	CASRKRDTDEQFF
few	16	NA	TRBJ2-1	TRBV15	TGTGCCACCAGCAGAGGGGAGGGGGGGTCCTACAATGAGCAGTTCTTC	CATSRGEGGSYNEQFF
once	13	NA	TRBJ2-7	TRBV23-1	TGCGCCAGCAACCCATTAAGGGTCTACGAGCAGTACTTC	CASNPLRVYEQYF
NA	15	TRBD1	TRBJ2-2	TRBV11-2	TGTGCCAGCAGCTTCGGGACAGGGGGCACCGGGGAGCTGTTTTTT	CASSFGTGGTGELFF
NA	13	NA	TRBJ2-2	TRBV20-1	TGCAGTGCTAGAATGCCGAACACCGGGGAGCTGTTTTTT	CSARMPNTGELFF
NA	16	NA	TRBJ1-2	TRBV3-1	TGTGCCAGCAGCCAACCGGATGAGAGGCACAAGCTGGGCTACACCTTC	CASSQPDERHKLGYTF
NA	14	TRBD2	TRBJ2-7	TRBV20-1	TGCAGTGCTAGTCGGGCGGGGGAGCCCTACGAGCAGTACTTC	CSASRAGEPYEQYF
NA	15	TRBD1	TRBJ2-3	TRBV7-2	TGTGCCAGCAGCGCGGACAGGGTAGGCACAGATACGCAGTATTTT	CASSADRVGTDTQYF
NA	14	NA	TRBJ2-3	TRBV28	TGTGCCAGCAGGGGATTCCCTAGCACAGATACGCAGTATTTT	CASRGFPSTDTQYF
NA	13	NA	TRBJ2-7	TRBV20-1	TGCAGGGCTAGAGAGAGGACAGTCAGTGAGCAGTACTTC	CRARERTVSEQYF
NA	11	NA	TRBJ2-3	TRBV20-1	TGCAGTGCCACGGTCACAGATACGCAGTATTTT	CSATVTDTQYF
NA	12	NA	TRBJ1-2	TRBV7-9	TGTGCCAGCAGGTACTCGGACTATGGCTACACCTTC	CASRYSDYGYTF
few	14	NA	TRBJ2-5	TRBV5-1	TGCGCCAGCAGCTTGTCGGGGGACCAAGAGACCCAGTACTTC	CASSLSGDQETQYF
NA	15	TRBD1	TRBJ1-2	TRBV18	TGTGCCAGCTCACCAACGGGACAGACTAACTATGGCTACACCTTC	CASSPTGQTNYGYTF
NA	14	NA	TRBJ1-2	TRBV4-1	TGCGCCAGCAGCCAAGTAACTCCCGGGGATGGCTACACCTTC	CASSQVTPGDGYTF
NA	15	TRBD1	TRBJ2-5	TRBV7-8	TGTGCCAGCAGCCCAGACAGGGACGACAGGGAGACCCAGTACTTC	CASSPDRDDRETQYF
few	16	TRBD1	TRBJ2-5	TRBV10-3	TGTGCCATCAGTGACCCAGGACAGGGGGCCGTGGGGACCCAGTACTTC	CAISDPGQGAVGTQYF
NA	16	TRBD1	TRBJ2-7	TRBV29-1	TGCAGCGTCTCAGAGGGGGCAGGGAGCTCCTACAATGAGCAGTACTTC	CSVSEGAGSSYNEQYF
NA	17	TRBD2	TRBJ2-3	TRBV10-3	TGTGCCATCAGTGACGGGACTAGCGGGGGGGCCCCAGATACGCAGTATTTT	CAISDGTSGGAPDTQYF
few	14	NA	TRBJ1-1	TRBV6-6	TGTGCCAGCCCAAGTTTGGGGCAGGGAACTGAAGCTTTCTTT	CASPSLGQGTEAFF
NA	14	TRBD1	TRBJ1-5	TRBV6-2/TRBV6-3	TGTGCCAGCAGTTGGGGACAGGGGGGGCAGCCCCAGCATTTT	CASSWGQGGQPQHF
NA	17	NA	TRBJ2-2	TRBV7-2	TGTGCCAGCAGCTTAGCGCTAGGGGCCCTGAACACCGGGGAGCTGTTTTTT	CASSLALGALNTGELFF
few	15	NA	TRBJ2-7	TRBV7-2	TGTGCCAGCAGCCCCGGTGGAGACTATACCTACGAGCAGTACTTC	CASSPGGDYTYEQYF
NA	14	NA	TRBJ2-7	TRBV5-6	TGTGCCAGCAGCTTGTATCAGAGATCCTACGAGCAGTACTTC	CASSLYQRSYEQYF
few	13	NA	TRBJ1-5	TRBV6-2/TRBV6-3	TGTGCCAGCAGTTACACCGGGTCTCAGCCCCAGCATTTT	CASSYTGSQPQHF
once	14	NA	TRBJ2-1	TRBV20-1	TGCAGTGCTAGGCAGGGGTTCGCAGGAAATGAGCAGTTCTTC	CSARQGFAGNEQFF
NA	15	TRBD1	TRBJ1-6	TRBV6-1	TGTGCCAGCAGTGAATTGGACAGGGGGGGTTCACCCCTCCACTTT	CASSELDRGGSPLHF
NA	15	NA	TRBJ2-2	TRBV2	TGTGCCAGCAGTGTCTCACGAGCGAACACCGGGGAGCTGTTTTTT	CASSVSRANTGELFF
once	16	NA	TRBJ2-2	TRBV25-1	TGTGCCAGCAGTGAGGACAGCCCCATTGACACCGGGGTGCTGTTTTTT	CASSEDSPIDTGVLFF
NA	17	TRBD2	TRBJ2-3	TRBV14	TGTGCCAGCAGCCAAGACTTATTAGCGGGGACCACAGATACGCAGTATTTT	CASSQDLLAGTTDTQYF
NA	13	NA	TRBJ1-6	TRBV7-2	TGTGCCAGCAGCTTTAGGGGTGATTCACCCCTCCACTTT	CASSFRGDSPLHF
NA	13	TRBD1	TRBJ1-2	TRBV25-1	TGTGCCACCGGCTCGGGGACAGGGCATGGCTACACCTTC	CATGSGTGHGYTF
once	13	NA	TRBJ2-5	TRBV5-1	TGCGCCAGCAGCTTGTTGATGGGTGCTGGGCAGTACTTC	CASSLLMGAGQYF
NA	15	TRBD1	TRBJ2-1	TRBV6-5	TGTGCCAGCAGGGCACAGGGGGTTTCCTACAATGAGCAGTTCTTC	CASRAQGVSYNEQFF
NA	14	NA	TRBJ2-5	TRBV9	TGTGCCAGCAGCGTAGAGCCGGGGCTAGAGACCCAGTACTTC	CASSVEPGLETQYF
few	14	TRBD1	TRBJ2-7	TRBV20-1	TGCAGTGCCCCGAAGGGGGCGATATCCTACGAGCAGTACTTC	CSAPKGAISYEQYF
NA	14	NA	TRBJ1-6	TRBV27	TGTGCCAGCAGTTTTCTCCGACAGTATTCACCCCTCCACTTT	CASSFLRQYSPLHF
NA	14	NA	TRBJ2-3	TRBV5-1	TGCGCCAGCACCTCACAAACCAGCCCAGATACGCAGTATTTT	CASTSQTSPDTQYF
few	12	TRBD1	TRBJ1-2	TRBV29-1	TGCAGCGCAGGACAGGGGGGGTATGGCTACACCTTC	CSAGQGGYGYTF
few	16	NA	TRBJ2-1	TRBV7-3	TGTGCCAGCAGCCCACTGTCTAGATCCTCCTACAATGAGCAGTTCTTC	CASSPLSRSSYNEQFF
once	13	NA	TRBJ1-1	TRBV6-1	TGTGCCCGCCAACCGGGGTGCAACACTGAAGCTTTCTTT	CARQPGCNTEAFF
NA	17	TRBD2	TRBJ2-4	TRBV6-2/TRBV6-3	TGTGCCAGCCTTAGCGGGGGGCCGGCACTAGCCAAAAACATTCAGTACTTC	CASLSGGPALAKNIQYF
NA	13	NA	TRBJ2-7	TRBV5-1	TGCGCCAGCAAGTCGGGGGCGTACAATGAGCAGTACTTC	CASKSGAYNEQYF
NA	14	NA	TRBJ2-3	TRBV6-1	TGTGCCAGCAGTGATGTGGGCCTAACAGATACGCAGTATTTT	CASSDVGLTDTQYF
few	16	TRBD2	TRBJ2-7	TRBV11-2	TGTGCCAGCAGCTTAGGCGGGGGGCAATTTTCGTTCGAGCAGTACTTC	CASSLGGGQFSFEQYF
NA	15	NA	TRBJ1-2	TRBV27	TGTGCCAGCAGTTTGGAGGGGGGACGGAACTATGGCTACACCTTC	CASSLEGGRNYGYTF
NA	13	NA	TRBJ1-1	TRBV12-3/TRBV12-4	TGTGCCAGCAGTTCCGACAGGCCCACTGAAGCTTTCTTT	CASSSDRPTEAFF